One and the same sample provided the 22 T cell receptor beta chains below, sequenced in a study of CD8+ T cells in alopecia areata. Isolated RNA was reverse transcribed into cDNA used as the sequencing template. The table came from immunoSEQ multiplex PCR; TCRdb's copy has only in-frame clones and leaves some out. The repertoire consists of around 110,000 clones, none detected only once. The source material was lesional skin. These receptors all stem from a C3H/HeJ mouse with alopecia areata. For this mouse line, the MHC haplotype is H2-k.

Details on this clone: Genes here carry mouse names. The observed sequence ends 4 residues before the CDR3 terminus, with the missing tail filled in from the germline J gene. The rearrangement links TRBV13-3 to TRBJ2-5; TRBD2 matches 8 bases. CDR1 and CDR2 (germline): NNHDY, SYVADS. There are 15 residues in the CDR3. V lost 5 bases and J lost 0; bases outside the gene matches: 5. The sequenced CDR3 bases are TGTGCCAGCAGCACACTGGGGGCTAACCAAGAC. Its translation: CASSTLGANQD. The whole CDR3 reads CASSTLGANQDTQYF.

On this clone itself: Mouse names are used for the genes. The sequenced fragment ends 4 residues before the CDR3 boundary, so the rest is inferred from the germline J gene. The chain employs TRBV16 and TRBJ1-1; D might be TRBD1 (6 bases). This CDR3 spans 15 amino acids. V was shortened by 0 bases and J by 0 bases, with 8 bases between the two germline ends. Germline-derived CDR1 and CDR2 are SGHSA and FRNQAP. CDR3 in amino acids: CASSLEDRANTEVFF. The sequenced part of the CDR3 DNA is TGTGCAAGCAGCTTAGAGGACAGAGCAAACACA.

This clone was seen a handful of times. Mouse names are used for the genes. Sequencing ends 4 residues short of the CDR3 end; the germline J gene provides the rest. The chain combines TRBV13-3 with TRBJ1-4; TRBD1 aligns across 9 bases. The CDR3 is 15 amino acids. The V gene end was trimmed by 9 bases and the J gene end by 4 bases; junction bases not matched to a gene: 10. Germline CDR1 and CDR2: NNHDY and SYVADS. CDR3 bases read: TGTGCCACCCTTACCGGGACAGGGCACAACGAA. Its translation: CATLTGTGHNE. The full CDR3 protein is CATLTGTGHNERLFF.

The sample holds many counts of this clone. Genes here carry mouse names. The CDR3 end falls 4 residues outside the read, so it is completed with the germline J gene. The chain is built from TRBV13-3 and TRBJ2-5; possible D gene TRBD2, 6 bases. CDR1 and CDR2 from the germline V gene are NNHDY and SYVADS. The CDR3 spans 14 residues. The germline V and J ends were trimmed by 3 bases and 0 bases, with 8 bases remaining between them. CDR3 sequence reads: CASSGDYNQDTQYF. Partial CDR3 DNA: TGTGCCAGCAGTGGGGACTACAACCAAGAC.

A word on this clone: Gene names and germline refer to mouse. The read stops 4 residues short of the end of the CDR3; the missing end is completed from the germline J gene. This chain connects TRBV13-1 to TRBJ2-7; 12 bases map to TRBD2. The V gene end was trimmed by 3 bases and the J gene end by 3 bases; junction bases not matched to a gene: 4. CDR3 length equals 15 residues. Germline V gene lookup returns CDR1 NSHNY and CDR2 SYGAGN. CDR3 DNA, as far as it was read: TGTGCCAGCAGTGGATTGGACTGGGGGGGCTAT. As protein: CASSGLDWGGY. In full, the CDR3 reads CASSGLDWGGYEQYF.

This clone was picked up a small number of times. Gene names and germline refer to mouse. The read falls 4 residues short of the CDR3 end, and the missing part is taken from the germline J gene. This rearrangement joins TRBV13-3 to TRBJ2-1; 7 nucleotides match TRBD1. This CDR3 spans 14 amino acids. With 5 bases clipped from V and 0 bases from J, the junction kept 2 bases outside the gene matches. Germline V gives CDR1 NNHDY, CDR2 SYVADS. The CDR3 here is CASRRDSNYAEQFF. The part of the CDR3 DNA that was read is TGTGCCAGCAGAAGGGACAGTAACTATGCT.

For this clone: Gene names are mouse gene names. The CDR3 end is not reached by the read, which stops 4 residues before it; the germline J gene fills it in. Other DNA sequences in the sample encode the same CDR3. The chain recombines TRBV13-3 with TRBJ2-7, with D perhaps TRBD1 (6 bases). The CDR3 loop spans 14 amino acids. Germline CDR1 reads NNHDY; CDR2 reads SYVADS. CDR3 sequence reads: CASSDATGRYEQYF. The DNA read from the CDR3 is TGTGCCAGCAGTGATGCCACAGGGAGATAT.

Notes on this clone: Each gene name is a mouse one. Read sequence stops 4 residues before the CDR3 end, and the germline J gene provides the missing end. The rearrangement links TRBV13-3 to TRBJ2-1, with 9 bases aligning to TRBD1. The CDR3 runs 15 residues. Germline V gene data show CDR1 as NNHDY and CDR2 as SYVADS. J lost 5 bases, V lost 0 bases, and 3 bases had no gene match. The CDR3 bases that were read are TGTGCCAGCAGTGATGCACAGGGGGCTGATGCT. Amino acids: CASSDAQGADA. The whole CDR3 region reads CASSDAQGADAEQFF.

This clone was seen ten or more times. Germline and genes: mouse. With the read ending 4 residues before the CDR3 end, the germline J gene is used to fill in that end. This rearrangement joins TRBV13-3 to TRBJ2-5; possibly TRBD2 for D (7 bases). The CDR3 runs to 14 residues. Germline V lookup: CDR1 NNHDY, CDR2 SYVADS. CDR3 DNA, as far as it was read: TGTGCCAGCAGTGAAGGGGGGCTGAGAGAC. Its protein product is CASSEGGLRD. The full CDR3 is CASSEGGLRDTQYF.

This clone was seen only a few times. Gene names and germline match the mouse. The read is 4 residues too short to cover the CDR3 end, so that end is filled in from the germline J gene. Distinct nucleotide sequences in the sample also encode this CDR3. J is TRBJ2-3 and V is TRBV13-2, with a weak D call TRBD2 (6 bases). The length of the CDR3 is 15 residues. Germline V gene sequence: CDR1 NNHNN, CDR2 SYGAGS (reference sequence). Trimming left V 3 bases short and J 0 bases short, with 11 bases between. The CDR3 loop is CASGALGSSAETLYF. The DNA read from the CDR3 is TGTGCCAGCGGTGCCCTGGGGTCTAGTGCAGAA.

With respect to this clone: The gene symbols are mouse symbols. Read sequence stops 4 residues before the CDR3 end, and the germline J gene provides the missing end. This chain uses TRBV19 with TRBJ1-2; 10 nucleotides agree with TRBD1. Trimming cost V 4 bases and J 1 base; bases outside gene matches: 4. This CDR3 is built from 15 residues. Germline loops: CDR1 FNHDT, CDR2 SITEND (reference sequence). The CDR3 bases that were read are TGTGCCAGCAGTGCCCGGGACAGGGGAAACTCC. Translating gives CASSARDRGNS. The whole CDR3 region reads CASSARDRGNSDYTF.

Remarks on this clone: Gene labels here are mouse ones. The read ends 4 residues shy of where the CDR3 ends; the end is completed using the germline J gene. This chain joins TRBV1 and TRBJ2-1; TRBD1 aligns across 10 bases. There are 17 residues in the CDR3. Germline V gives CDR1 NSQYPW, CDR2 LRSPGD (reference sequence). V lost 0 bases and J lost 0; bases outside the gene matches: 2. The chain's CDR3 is CTCSAERTGGNYAEQFF. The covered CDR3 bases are TGCACCTGCAGTGCAGAGCGGACAGGGGGTAACTATGCT.

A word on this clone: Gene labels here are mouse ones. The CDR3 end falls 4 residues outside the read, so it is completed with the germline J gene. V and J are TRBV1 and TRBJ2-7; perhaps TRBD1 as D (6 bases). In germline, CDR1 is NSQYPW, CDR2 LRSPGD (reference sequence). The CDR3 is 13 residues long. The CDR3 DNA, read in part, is TGCACCTGCAGTCCCCGGGACACTTAT. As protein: CTCSPRDTY. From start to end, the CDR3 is CTCSPRDTYEQYF.

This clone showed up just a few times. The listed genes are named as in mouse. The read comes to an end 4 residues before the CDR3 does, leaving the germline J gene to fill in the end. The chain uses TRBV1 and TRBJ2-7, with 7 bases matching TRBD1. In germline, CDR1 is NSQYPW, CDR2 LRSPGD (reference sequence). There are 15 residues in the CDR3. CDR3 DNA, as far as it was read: TGCACCTGCAGTGCAGACCACAGGGGATTTGAT. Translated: CTCSADHRGFD. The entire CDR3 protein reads CTCSADHRGFDEQYF.

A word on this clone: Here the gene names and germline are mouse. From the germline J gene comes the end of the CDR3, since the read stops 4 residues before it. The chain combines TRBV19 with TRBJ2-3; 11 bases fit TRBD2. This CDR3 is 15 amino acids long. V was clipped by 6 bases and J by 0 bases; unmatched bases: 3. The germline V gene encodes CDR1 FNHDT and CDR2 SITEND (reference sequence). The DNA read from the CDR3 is TGTGCCAGCACGGACTGGGGGGATAGTGCAGAA. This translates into CASTDWGDSAE. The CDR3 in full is CASTDWGDSAETLYF.

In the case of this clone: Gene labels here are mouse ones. The sequenced part of the CDR3 DNA is TGTGCTAGCAGTAGAGGACAGGACACA. Protein product: CASSRGQDT. The whole CDR3 protein is CASSRGQDTEVFF. This sequence joins TRBV17 and TRBJ1-1, with a tentative D call TRBD1 (6 bases). The read stops 4 residues short of the end of the CDR3; the missing end is completed from the germline J gene. Germline-derived CDR1 and CDR2 are MNHDT and YYDKIL. CDR3 length: 13 residues. The V gene lost 1 base and the J gene lost 3 bases, with 6 bases spanning the gap.

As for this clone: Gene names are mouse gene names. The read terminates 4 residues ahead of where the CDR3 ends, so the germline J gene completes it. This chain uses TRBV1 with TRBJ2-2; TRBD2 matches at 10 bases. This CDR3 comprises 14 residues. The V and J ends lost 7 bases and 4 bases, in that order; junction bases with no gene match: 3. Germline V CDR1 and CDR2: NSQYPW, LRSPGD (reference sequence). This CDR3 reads CTCKGLGFTGQLYF. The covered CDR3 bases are TGCACCTGCAAGGGACTGGGGTTCACCGGG.

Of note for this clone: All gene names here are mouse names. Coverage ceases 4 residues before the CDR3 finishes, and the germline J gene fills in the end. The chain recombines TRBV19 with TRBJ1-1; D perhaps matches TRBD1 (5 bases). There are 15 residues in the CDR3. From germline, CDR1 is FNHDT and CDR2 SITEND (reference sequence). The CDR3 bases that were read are TGTGCCAGCAGTATAAGTGGGACTGGGGGGGAA. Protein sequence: CASSISGTGGE. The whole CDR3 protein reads CASSISGTGGEEVFF.

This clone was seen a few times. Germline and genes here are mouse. CDR3 DNA, as far as it was read: TGTGCCAGCAGTCCCGATTCTCGGGACAAATCCAACGAA. Translating gives CASSPDSRDKSNE. The whole CDR3 sequence reads CASSPDSRDKSNERLFF. The chain is built from TRBV19 and TRBJ1-4; D is perhaps TRBD1 (6 bases). The read ends 4 residues before the CDR3 terminus; that terminus is restored from the germline J gene. The CDR3 runs to 17 residues. Trimming took 4 bases from V and 2 from J, leaving 18 bases between them. Germline V gives CDR1 FNHDT, CDR2 SITEND (reference sequence).

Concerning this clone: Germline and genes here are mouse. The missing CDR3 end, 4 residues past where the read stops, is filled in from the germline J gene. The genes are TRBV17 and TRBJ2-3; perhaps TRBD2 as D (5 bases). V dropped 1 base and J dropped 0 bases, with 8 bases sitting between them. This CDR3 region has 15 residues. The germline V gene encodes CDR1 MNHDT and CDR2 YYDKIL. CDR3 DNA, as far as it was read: TGTGCTAGCAGTAGAGGCCTGGGAAGTGCAGAA. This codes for CASSRGLGSAE. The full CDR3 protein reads CASSRGLGSAETLYF.

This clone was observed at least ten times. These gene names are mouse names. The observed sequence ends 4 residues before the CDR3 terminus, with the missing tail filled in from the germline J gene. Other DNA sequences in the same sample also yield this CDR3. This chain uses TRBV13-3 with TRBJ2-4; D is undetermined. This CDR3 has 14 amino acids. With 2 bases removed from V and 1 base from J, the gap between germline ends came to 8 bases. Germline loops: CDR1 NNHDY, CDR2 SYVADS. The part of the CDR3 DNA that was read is TGTGCCAGCAGTGACAGAGCGGGTCAAAAC. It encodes CASSDRAGQN. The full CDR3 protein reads CASSDRAGQNTLYF.

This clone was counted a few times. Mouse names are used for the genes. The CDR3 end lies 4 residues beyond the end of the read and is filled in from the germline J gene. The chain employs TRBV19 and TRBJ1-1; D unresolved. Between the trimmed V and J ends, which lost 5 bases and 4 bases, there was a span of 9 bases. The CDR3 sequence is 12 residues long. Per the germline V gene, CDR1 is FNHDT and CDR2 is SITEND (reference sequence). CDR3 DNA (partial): TGTGCCAGCAGCCGCAGGTCCACA. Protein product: CASSRRST. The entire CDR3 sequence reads CASSRRSTEVFF.